This is a list of T cell receptor beta chains from one sample in a study of technical replicates of blood from four donors. Measured with immunoSEQ multiplex PCR; TCRdb has only the in-frame clones, and not every one. The sample contains just over 95,000 clones, just under 95% of which appear only once. Sequenced input: T cells isolated from PBMCs. The receptors here all came from a human donor in good health. Each CDR3 is given without its conserved first and last residue.

len | j_gene | v_gene | CDR3aa
15 | TRBJ1-5 | TRBV6-1 | ASSENFGRADNQPQH
10 | TRBJ1-1 | TRBV30 | AGSHGGAEAF
10 | TRBJ1-2 | TRBV29-1 | SVTGGSYGYT
14 | TRBJ2-3 | TRBV16 | ASSQDSLGYADTQY
15 | TRBJ2-1 | TRBV4-2 | ASSQETSGRVNNEQF
12 | TRBJ2-7 | TRBV27 | ASSFLAGVNEQY
12 | TRBJ2-5 | TRBV9 | ASSYGTGAETQY
12 | TRBJ1-1 | TRBV7-9 | ASSFEGGGFEAF
13 | TRBJ1-4 | TRBV30 | AWSGRGAFNEKLF
14 | TRBJ2-2 | TRBV5-8 | ASSLRAGGWTGELF
10 | TRBJ2-7 | TRBV12-5 | ASGFHSYEQY
12 | TRBJ2-7 | TRBV5-1 | ASSLKGHPYEQY
13 | TRBJ1-5 | TRBV28 | ASSFGDRFNQPQH
12 | TRBJ2-3 | TRBV18 | ASSQTGGRDTQY
12 | TRBJ2-7 | TRBV4-3 | ASSLSAGAYEQY
11 | TRBJ2-7 | TRBV9 | ASSPFVGSEQY
14 | TRBJ1-3 | TRBV14 | ASSDTGIYSGNTIY
11 | TRBJ2-7 | TRBV9 | ASSGTSATEQY
14 | TRBJ2-2 | TRBV18 | ASSPTSRVETGELF
14 | TRBJ2-7 | TRBV5-4 | ASSPSLAGAQYEQY
9 | TRBJ1-2 | TRBV28 | ASSSDRPYT
13 | TRBJ2-1 | TRBV5-4 | ASSRLADSYNEQF
11 | TRBJ1-5 | TRBV11-3 | ASSLDRTQPQH
14 | TRBJ2-2 | TRBV7-3 | ASSPQGTVNTGELF
12 | TRBJ2-7 | TRBV4-2 | ASSQGRVLYEQY
11 | TRBJ2-7 | TRBV4-1 | ASSHRDSYEQY